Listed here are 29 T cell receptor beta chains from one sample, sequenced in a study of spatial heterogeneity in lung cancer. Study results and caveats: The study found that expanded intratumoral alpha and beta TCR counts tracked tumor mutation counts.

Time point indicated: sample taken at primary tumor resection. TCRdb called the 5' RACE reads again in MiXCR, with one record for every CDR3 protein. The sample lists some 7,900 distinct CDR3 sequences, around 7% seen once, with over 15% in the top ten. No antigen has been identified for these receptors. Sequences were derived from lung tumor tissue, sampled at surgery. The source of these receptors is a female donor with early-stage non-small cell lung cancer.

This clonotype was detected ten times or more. This CDR3 reads CASSSGQGGTDTQYF. The CDR3 DNA sequence: TGTGCCAGCAGCTCAGGACAGGGGGGCACAGATACGCAGTATTTT. The genes are TRBV7-9 and TRBJ2-3; 10 positions match TRBD1. Germline V CDR1 and CDR2: SEHNR, FQNEAQ (reference sequence). This CDR3 has 15 residues. J lost 1 base, V lost 4 bases, and 2 bases had no gene match.

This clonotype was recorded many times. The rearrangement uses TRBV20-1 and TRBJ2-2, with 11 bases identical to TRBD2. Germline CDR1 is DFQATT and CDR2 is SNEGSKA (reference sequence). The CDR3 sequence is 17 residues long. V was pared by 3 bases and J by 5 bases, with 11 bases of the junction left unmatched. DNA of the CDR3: TGCAGTGCTAGGATGGAGGCTAGCGGGGGGACTACCGGGGAGCTGTTTTTT. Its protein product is CSARMEASGGTTGELFF.

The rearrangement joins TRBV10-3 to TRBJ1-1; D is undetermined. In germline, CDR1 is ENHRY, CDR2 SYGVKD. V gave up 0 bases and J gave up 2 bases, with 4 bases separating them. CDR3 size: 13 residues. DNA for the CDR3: TGTGCCATCAGTGAGTCGGACAACACTGAAGCTTTCTTT. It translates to CAISESDNTEAFF.

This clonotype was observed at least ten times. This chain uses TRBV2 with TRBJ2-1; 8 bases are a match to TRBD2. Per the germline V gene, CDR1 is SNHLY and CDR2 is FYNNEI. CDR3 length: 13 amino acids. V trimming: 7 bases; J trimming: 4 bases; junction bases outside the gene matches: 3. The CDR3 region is CASKPSGYNEQFF. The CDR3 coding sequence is TGTGCCAGCAAACCTAGCGGGTACAATGAGCAGTTCTTC. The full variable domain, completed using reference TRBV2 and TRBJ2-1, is EPEVTQTPSHQVTQMGQEVILRCVPISNHLYFYWYRQILGQKVEFLVSFYNNEISEKSEIFDDQFSVERPDGSNFTLKIRSTKLEDSAMYFCASKPSGYNEQFFGPGTRLTVL.

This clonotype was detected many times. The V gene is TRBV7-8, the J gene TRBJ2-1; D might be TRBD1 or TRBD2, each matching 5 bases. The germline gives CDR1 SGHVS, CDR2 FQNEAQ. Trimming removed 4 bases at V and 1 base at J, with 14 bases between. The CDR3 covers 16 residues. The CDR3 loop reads CASSSAGTVSYNEQFF. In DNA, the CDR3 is TGTGCCAGCAGCTCGGCCGGGACGGTGTCCTACAATGAGCAGTTCTTC.

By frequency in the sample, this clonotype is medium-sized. The CDR3 reads CASSLVVSSGYSTDTQYF. The CDR3 nucleotides are TGTGCCAGCAGCTTAGTGGTGTCTAGCGGGTATAGCACAGATACGCAGTATTTT. The chain is built from TRBV7-2 and TRBJ2-3, with 8 bases aligning to TRBD2. The germline gives CDR1 SGHTA, CDR2 FQGNSA. The junction had 9 bases not matched to a gene; V was cut back by 1 base and J by 0 bases. The CDR3 consists of 18 residues. Full variable domain (rest looked up from reference TRBV7-2 and TRBJ2-3): GAGVSQSPSNKVTEKGKDVELRCDPISGHTALYWYRQSLGQGLEFLIYFQGNSAPDKSGLPSDRFSAERTGGSVSTLTIQRTQQEDSAVYLCASSLVVSSGYSTDTQYFGPGTRLTVL.

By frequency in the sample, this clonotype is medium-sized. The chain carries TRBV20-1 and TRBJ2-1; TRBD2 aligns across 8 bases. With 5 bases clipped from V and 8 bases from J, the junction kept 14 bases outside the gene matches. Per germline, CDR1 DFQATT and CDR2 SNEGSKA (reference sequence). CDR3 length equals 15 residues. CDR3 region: CSAHPPSGGRYEQFF. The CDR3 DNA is TGCAGTGCTCACCCCCCAAGCGGGGGTCGCTATGAGCAGTTCTTC.

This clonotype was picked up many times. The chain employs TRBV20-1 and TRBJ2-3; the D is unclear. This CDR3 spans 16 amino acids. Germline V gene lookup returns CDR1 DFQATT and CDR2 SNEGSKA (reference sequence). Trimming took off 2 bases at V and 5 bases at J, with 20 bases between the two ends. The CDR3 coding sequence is TGCAGTGCTAGATACAACCCTAGACTTCTTAGAGATACGCAGTATTTT. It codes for CSARYNPRLLRDTQYF.

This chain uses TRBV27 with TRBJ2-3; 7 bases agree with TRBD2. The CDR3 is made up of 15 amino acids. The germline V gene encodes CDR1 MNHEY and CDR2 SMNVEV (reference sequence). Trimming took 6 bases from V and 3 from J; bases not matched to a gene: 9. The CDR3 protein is CASSLAAGMTDTQYF. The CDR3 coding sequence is TGTGCCAGCAGCCTAGCGGCGGGGATGACAGATACGCAGTATTTT.

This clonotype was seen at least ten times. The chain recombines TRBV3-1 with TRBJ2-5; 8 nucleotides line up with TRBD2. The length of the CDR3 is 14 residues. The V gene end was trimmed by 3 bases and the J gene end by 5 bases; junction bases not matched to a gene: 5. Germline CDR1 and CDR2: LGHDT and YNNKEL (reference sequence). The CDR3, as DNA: TGTGCCAGCAGCCATCTAGCGGGTATGGAGACCCAGTACTTC. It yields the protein CASSHLAGMETQYF.

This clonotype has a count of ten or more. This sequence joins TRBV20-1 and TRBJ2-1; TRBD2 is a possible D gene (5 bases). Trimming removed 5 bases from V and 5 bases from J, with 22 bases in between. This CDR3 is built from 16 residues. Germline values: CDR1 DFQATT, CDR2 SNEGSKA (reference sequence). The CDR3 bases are TGCAGTGCTGGAGGACGACTAAGCGGCAACCACAATGAGCAGTTCTTC. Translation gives CSAGGRLSGNHNEQFF.

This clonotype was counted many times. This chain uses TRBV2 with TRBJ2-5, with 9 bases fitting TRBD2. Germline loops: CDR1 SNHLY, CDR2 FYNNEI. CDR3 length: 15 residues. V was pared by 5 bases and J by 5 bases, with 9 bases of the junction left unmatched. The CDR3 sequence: CASSSSGMGRETQYF. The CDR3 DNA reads TGTGCCAGCAGTTCTAGCGGGATGGGGCGGGAGACCCAGTACTTC.

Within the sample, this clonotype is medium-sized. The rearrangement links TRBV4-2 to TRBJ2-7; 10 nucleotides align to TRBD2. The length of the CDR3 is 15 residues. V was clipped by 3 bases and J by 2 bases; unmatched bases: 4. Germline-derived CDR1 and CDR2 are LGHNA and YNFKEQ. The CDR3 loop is CASSQGTSDPYEQYF. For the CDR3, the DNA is TGTGCCAGCAGCCAGGGGACTAGCGACCCCTACGAGCAGTACTTC.

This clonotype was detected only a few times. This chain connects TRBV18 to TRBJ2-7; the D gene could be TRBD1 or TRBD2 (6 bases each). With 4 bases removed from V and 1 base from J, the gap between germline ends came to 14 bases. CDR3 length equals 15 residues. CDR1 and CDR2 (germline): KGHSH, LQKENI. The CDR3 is CASSLGGQASYEQYF. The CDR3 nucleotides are TGTGCCAGCTCACTGGGGGGACAAGCTTCCTACGAGCAGTACTTC.

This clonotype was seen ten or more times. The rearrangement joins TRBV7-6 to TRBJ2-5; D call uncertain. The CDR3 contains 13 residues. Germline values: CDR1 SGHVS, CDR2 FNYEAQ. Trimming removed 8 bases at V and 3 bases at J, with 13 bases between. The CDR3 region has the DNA TGTGCCAGCGCCGAAGCGTCCAAAGAGACCCAGTACTTC. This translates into CASAEASKETQYF.

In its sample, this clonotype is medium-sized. The CDR3 nucleotides are TGTGCCTGGAGTGTACGGGGGGTTGGCACTGAAGCTTTCTTT. Its translation: CAWSVRGVGTEAFF. This chain uses TRBV30 with TRBJ1-1; tentatively, D is TRBD1 (5 bases). The V end was cut by 0 bases, the J end by 4 bases, with 12 bases between. Per the germline V gene, CDR1 is GTSNPN and CDR2 is SVGIG (reference sequence). The CDR3 is made up of 14 amino acids.

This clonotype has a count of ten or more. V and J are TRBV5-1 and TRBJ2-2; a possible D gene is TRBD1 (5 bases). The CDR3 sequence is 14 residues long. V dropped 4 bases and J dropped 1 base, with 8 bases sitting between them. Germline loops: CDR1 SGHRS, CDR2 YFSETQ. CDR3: CASSITGNTGELFF. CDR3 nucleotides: TGCGCCAGCAGCATAACAGGGAACACCGGGGAGCTGTTTTTT.

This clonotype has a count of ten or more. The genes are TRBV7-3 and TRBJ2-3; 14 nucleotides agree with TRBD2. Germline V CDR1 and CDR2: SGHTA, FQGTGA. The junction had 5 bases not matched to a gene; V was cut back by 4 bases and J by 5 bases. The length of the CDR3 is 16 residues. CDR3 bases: TGTGCCAGCAGCTCGGGACTAGCGGGAGTGTTAGATACGCAGTATTTT. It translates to CASSSGLAGVLDTQYF.

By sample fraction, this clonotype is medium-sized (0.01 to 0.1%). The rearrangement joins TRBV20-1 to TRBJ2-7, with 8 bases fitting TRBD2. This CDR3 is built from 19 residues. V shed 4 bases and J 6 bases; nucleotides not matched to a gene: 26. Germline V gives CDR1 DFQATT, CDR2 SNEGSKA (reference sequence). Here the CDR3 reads CSATSVRLALSVRGSEQYF. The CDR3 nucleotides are TGCAGTGCTACTAGCGTAAGACTAGCGCTATCCGTTCGCGGATCCGAGCAGTACTTC.

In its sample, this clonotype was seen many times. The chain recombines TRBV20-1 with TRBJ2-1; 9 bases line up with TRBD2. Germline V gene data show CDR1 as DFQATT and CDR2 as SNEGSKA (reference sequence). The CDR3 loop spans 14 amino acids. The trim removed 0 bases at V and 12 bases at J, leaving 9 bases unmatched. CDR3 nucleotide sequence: TGCAGTGCTAGAGATCTGGGACTAGCTAGAGTGCAGTTCTTC. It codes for CSARDLGLARVQFF.

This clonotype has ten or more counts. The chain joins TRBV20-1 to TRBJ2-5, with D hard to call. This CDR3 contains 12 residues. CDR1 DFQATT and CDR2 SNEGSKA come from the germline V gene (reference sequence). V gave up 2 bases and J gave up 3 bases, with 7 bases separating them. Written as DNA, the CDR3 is TGCAGTGCTAGACTAGGCAAAGAGACCCAGTACTTC. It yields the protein CSARLGKETQYF.

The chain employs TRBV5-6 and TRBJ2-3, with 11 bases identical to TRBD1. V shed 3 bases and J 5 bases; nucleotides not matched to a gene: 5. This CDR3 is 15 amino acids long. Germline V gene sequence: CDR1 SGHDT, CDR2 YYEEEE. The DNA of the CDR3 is TGTGCCAGCAGCTGGACAGGGACAGGGGGAGATACGCAGTATTTT. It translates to CASSWTGTGGDTQYF.

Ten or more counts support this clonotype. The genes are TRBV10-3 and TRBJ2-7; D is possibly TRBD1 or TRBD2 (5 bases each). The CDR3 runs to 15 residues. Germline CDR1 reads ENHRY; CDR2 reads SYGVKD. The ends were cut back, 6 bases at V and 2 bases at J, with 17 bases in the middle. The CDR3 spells CAIRSRGGPTYEQYF. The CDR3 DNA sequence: TGTGCCATCAGGTCTAGGGGCGGGCCAACCTACGAGCAGTACTTC.

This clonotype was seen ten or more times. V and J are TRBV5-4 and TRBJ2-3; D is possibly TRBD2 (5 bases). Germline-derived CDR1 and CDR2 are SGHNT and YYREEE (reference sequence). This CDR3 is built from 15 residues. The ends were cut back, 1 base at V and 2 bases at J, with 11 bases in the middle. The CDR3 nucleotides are TGTGCCAGCAGCTTGCGAAGCGGAGCCACAGATACGCAGTATTTT. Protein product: CASSLRSGATDTQYF.

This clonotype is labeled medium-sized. CDR3 nucleotides: TGTGCCAGCAGCTTGGCCGCTAACACTGAAGCTTTCTTT. It is translated as CASSLAANTEAFF. The gene calls are TRBV5-4 and TRBJ1-1; D is uncertain. The V end was cut by 0 bases, the J end by 2 bases, with 5 bases between. Germline CDR1 and CDR2: SGHNT and YYREEE (reference sequence). This CDR3 has 13 residues.

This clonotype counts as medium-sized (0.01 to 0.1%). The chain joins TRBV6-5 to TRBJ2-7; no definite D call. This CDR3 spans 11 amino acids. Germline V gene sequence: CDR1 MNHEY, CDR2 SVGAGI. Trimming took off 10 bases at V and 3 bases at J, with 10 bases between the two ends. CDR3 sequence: CATRGVYEQYF. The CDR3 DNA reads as TGTGCCACACGTGGGGTCTACGAGCAGTACTTC.

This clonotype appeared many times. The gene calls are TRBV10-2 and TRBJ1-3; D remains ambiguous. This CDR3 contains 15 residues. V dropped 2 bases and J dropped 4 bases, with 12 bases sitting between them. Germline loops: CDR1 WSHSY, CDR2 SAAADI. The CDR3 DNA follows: TGCGCCAGCAGTGAGGACCGGGCCCAAGGAAACACCATATATTTT. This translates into CASSEDRAQGNTIYF.

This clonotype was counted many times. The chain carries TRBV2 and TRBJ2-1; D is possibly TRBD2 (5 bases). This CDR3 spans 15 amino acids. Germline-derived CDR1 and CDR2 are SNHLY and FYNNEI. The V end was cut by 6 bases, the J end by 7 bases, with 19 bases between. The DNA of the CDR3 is TGTGCCAGCAGCCCTTCCAGCGGTAGACGGAATGAGCAGTTCTTC. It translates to CASSPSSGRRNEQFF.

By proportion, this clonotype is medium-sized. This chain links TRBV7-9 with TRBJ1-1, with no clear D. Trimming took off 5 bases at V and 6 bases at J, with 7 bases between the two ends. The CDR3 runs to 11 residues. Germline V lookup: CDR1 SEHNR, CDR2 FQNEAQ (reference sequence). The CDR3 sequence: CASSREAEAFF. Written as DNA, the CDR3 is TGTGCCAGCAGCCGGGAGGCTGAAGCTTTCTTT.